This TCR beta chain appears in the sequencing data of a study of CD8 T cells in Susac syndrome. Reverse transcription of about 0.45 to 1 ug RNA was performed with random hexamers. Each CDR3 protein gets one entry after TCRdb re-called the immunoSEQ multiplex PCR reads with MiXCR. The sample contains around 99,000 distinct CDR3 sequences, roughly 96% of which appear only once. CDR3 length: 19 residues. The V and J ends lost 5 bases and 5 bases, in that order; junction bases with no gene match: 15. Study results and caveats: Only a relatively small number of individuals were included in the TCR sequencing and HLA analysis.

On this clonotype: Its antigen remains unknown.

Peripheral blood CD8+ and CD4+ T cells were profiled by TCR beta sequencing. The chain employs TRBV12-3 or TRBV12-4 and TRBJ2-7; 16 bases are a match to TRBD2. The sample was CD4+ T cells from PBMCs. This sequence originates from a human donor in good health. The CDR3: CASSPVPGTSGRGLNEQYF. The CDR3 DNA is TGTGCCAGCAGTCCAGTTCCCGGGACTAGCGGGAGGGGACTAAACGAGCAGTACTTC.